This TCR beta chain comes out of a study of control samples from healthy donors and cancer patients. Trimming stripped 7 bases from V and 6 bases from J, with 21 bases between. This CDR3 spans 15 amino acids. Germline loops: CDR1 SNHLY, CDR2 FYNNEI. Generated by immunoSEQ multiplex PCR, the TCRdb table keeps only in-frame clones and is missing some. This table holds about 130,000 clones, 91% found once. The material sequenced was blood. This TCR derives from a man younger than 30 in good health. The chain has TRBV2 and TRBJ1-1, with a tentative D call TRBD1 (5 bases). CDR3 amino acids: CASKVDQGRYPEAFF. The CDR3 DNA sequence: TGTGCCAGCAAAGTGGATCAGGGAAGGTACCCTGAAGCTTTCTTT. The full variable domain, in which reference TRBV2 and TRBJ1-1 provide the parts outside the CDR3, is EPEVTQTPSHQVTQMGQEVILRCVPISNHLYFYWYRQILGQKVEFLVSFYNNEISEKSEIFDDQFSVERPDGSNFTLKIRSTKLEDSAMYFCASKVDQGRYPEAFFGQGTRLTVV.